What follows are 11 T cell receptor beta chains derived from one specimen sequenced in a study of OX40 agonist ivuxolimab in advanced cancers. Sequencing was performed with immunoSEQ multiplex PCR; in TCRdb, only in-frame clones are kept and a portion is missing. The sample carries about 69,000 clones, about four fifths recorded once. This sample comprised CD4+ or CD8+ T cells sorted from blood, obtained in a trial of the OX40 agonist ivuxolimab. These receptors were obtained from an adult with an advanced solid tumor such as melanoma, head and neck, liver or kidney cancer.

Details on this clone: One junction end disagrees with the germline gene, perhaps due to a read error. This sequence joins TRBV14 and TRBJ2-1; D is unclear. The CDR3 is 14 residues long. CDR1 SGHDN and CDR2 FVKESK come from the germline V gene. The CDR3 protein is CASSQDLGYSEQFF. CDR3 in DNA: TGTGCCAGCAGCCAAGATTTGGGGTACAGTGAGCAGTTCTTC.

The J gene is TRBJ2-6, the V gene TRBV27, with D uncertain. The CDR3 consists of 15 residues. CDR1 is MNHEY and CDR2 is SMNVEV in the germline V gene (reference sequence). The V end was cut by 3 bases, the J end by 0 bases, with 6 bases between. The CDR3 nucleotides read TGTGCCAGCAGTTTTGTTTCCTCTGGGGCCAACGTCCTGACTTTC. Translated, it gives CASSFVSSGANVLTF.

This chain's CDR3 is CASSPERGVVYGYTF. Written as DNA, the CDR3 is TGTGCCAGCTCACCCGAGAGGGGGGTGGTCTATGGCTACACCTTC. The chain joins TRBV18 to TRBJ1-2, with a weak D call TRBD1 (6 bases). The V gene's germline CDR1 is KGHSH and CDR2 LQKENI. This CDR3 comprises 15 residues. V was pared by 3 bases and J by 4 bases, with 15 bases between. Supplemented by reference TRBV18 and TRBJ1-2, the full variable domain reads NAGVMQNPRHLVRRRGQEARLRCSPMKGHSHVYWYRQLPEEGLKFMVYLQKENIIDESGMPKERFSAEFPKEGPSILRIQQVVRGDSAAYFCASSPERGVVYGYTFGSGTRLTVV.

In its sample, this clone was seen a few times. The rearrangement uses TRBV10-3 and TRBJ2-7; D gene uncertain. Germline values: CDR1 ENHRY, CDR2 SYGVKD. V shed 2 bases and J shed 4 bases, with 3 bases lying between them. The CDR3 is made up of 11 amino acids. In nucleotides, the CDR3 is TGTGCCATCAGTGAGCGTTACGAGCAGTACTTC. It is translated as CAISERYEQYF.

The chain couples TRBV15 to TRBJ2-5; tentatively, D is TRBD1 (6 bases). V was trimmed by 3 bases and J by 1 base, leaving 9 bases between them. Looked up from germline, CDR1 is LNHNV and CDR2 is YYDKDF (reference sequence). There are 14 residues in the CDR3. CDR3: CATSSDRSQETQYF. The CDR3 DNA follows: TGTGCCACCAGCAGCGACAGGAGCCAAGAGACCCAGTACTTC.

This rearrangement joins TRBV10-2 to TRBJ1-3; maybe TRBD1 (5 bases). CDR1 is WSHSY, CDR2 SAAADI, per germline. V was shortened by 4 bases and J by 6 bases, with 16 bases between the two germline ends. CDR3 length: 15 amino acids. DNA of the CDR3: TGCGCCAGCAGTGCCTGGGACCGCCGAACAAACACCATATATTTT. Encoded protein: CASSAWDRRTNTIYF.

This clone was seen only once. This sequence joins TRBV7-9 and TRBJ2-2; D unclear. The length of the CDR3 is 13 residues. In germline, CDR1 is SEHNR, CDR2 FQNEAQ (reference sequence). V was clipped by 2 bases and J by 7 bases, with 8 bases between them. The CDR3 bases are TGTGCCAGCAGCTTACTTGCTATCGGGGAGCTGTTTTTT. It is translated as CASSLLAIGELFF.

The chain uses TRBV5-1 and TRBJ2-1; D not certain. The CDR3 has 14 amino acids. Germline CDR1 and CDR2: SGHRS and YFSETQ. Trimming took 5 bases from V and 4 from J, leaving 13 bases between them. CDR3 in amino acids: CASRWSETYNEQFF. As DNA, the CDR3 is TGCGCCAGCAGATGGTCCGAAACGTACAATGAGCAGTTCTTC. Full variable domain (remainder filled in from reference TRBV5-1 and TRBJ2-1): KAGVTQTPRYLIKTRGQQVTLSCSPISGHRSVSWYQQTPGQGLQFLFEYFSETQRNKGNFPGRFSGRQFSNSRSEMNVSTLELGDSALYLCASRWSETYNEQFFGPGTRLTVL.

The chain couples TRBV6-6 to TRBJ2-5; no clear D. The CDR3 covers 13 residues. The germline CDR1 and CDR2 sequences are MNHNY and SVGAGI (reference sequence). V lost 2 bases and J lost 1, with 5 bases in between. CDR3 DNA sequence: TGTGCCAGCAGTTACACAACCCAAGAGACCCAGTACTTC. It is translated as CASSYTTQETQYF.

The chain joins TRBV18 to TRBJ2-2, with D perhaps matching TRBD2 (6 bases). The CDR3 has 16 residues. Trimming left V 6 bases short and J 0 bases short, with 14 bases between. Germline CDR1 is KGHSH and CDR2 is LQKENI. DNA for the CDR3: TGTGCCAGCTCCCCAGGACTATCAGCGAACACCGGGGAGCTGTTTTTT. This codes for CASSPGLSANTGELFF.

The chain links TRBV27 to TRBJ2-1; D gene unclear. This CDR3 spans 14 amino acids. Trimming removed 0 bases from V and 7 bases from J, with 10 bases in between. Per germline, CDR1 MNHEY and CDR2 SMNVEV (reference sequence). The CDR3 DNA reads TGTGCCAGCAGTTTATCTAGAGGCAAGAATGAGCAGTTCTTC. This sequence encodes CASSLSRGKNEQFF.